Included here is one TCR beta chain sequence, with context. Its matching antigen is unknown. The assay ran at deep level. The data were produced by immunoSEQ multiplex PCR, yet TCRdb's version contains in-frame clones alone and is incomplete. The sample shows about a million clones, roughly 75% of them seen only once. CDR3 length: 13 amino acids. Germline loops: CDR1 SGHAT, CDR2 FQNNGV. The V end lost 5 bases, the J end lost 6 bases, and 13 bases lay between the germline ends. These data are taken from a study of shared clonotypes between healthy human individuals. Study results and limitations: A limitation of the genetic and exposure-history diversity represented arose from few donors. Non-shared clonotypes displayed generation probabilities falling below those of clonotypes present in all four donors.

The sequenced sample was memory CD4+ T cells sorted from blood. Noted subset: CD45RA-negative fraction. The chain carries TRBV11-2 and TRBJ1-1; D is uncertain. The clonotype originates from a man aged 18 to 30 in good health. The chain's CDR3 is CASSRGRSAEAFF. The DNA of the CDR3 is TGTGCCAGCAGCCGGGGTAGATCGGCTGAAGCTTTCTTT.